The sequence of this TCR beta chain was determined in a study of tumor-infiltrating lymphocytes in oesophageal squamous cell carcinoma. The CDR3 is 17 residues long. CDR1 is LGHNT, CDR2 FRNRAP, per germline. V lost 0 bases and J lost 1; bases outside the gene matches: 3. TCRdb re-called the PCR reads with MiXCR, one entry per CDR3 protein. The sample contains more than 10,000 distinct CDR3 sequences, approximately 48% of which appear only once. This clonotype rates as medium-sized. The V gene is TRBV12-5, the J gene TRBJ2-3, with 11 positions matching TRBD2. The sequenced material came from esophageal tumor tissue. This receptor was identified in a female donor with esophageal squamous cell carcinoma. As DNA, the CDR3 is TGTGCTAGTGGTTTGGTTCTAGCGGGGGGCCGCACAGATACGCAGTATTTT. Translated: CASGLVLAGGRTDTQYF. Together with reference TRBV12-5 and TRBJ2-3, the CDR3 gives the full variable domain: DARVTQTPRHKVTEMGQEVTMRCQPILGHNTVFWYRQTMMQGLELLAYFRNRAPLDDSGMPKDRFSAEMPDATLATLKIQPSEPRDSAVYFCASGLVLAGGRTDTQYFGPGTRLTVL.